This TCR beta chain was sequenced for a study of post-analysis software for immune sequencing data (dated by TCRdb to between 2014 and 2016). In the study overall: Recorded disease courses included relapsing-remitting, secondary progressive and progressive-relapsing multiple sclerosis, with some patients lacking subtype annotation. A subset of samples was prepared in parallel using single-end sample barcoding, then pooled and co-amplified after Illumina adapter ligation. The multiple sclerosis patient repertoires were compared with about a dozen previously published healthy control repertoires from donors aged roughly 6 to 27 years.

About this clonotype: No cognate antigen has been identified for it. Base qualities are not provided; no much larger clone lies one nucleotide away.

To demonstrate the VDJtools post-analysis software, the study profiled TCR beta repertoires from the peripheral blood of around 13 young patients with multiple sclerosis. The patients with multiple sclerosis were children and adolescents between about 6 and 16 years of age. To prepare the library, PCR was applied. Sequencer: Illumina HiSeq 2500. To reduce PCR and sequencing biases, unique molecular identifiers were incorporated into the TCR beta cDNA libraries. Per 1 to 10 million input T cells, roughly 0.5 million cDNA molecules were obtained, such that each molecule approximated one T cell. Patient libraries were prepared and sequenced with the same protocol used for the earlier healthy control dataset. Within a given batch, samples were prepared together, multiplexed and sequenced on the same HiSeq lane. The published analysis was carried out like this. MIGEC was used to process the raw barcoded reads, and molecular identifier groups with only a single read were discarded before consensus assembly and CDR3 extraction. Clonotype tables were post-analysed with VDJtools, normalizing diversity by down-sampling all datasets to the smallest sample size. In repertoire overlap clustering, CDR3 amino acid sequences, but not nucleotide sequences, were matched to correct batch-related cross-sample contamination. TCRdb ran its own pipeline on the public reads, namely fastp trimming at Q25 and MiXCR clone calling, and kept in-frame beta chains. Rows are combined by CDR3 protein, so each entry shows the most common genes and DNA. The authors' filters were not applied to this entry. The sample includes roughly 430,000 distinct CDR3 sequences, with 35% to 45% observed a single time. The leading ten clones occupy 6.5% to 8% of the sample.

From the cysteine up to the phenylalanine, the CDR3 has a length of 16 residues. Just CDR3 DNA is preserved here, 48 bases in frame from base 1. CDR1 and CDR2 (MNHNS, SASEGT) derive from the germline V gene. V lost 1 base and J lost 0 bases; the stretch between them is 13 bases long. The full study reports these points: Direct clustering with F measure showed strong co-clustering of samples prepared in the same batch, prompting a batch-effect correction. Significantly higher frequencies in patients than in controls were found for about five TRBV segments, including TRBV5-6, TRBV5-1 and TRBV20-1. Compared with controls, multiple sclerosis patients had significantly lower normalized Chao1 diversity, a finding suggesting substantial peripheral T-cell clonal expansion. The control group was slightly older than the multiple sclerosis patient group.

The sequenced material came from blood. This TCR came from a girl aged 2 to 10 with multiple sclerosis. The V and J genes are TRBV6-1 and TRBJ2-7, with the D gene too uncertain to name. The CDR3 protein sequence reads: CASSEVGKAYSYEQYF. Here is the DNA: TGTGCCAGCAGTGAAGTAGGAAAGGCCTACTCCTACGAGCAGTACTTC.